This TCR beta chain was found in a study of T-cell reconstitution after alpha-beta-depleted transplantation in children. This clonotype was seen repeatedly, ten times or more. As it was prepared, the TCRbeta library received unique molecular identifiers. TCRdb re-called the PCR reads with MiXCR, one entry per CDR3 protein. The table includes hundreds of thousands of distinct CDR3 sequences, around an eighth detected once. Trimming pared 0 bases from V and 2 bases from J, leaving 16 bases between. The CDR3 has 17 amino acids. Germline V lookup: CDR1 LGHNA, CDR2 YNFKEQ. The chain links TRBV4-2 to TRBJ2-5; a weak D match, TRBD1 (5 bases). Source: PBMCs from the stem cell graft donor, taken from the stem cell graft. The sequence was obtained from a human donor who donated a stem cell graft to a child with combined immunodeficiency. The DNA for the CDR3 is TGTGCCAGCAGCCAAGATGGGGCGTCTCAGGGACAAGAGACCCAGTACTTC. As protein: CASSQDGASQGQETQYF.